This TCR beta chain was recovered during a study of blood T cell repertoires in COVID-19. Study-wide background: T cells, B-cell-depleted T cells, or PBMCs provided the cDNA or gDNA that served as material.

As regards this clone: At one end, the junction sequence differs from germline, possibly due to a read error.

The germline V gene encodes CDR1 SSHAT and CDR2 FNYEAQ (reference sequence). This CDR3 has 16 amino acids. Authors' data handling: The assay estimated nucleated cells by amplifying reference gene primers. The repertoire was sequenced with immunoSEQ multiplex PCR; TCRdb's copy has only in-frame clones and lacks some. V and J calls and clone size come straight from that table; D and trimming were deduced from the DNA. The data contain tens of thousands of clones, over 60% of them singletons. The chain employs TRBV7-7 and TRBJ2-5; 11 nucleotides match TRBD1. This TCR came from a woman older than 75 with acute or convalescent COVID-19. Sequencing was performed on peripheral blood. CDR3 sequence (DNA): TGTGCTAGCAGCCTCTTCCGGGACAGGGGGCAAGAGACCCAGTACTTC. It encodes CASSLFRDRGQETQYF.